Below are 11 T cell receptor beta chains sequenced from a single sample in a study of T cells in Graves' hyperthyroidism and ophthalmopathy. From RNA transcripts, TCR beta CDR3 regions were amplified. HTBI primers were the set used in a first-round RT-PCR of the TCR CDR3. Each CDR3 protein is one row after TCRdb ran MiXCR on the multiplex PCR reads. The sample holds around 530,000 distinct CDR3 sequences, over 15% seen once. Sequenced sample: blood. Receptor source: a woman in her late teens or twenties with Graves' ophthalmopathy.

The chain couples TRBV12-3 or TRBV12-4 to TRBJ2-1; D remains ambiguous. The length of the CDR3 is 13 residues. V was pared by 5 bases and J by 2 bases, with 7 bases between. CDR3: CASSPSPYNEQFF. The DNA for the CDR3 is TGTGCCAGCAGTCCGTCACCCTACAATGAGCAGTTCTTC.

This rearrangement joins TRBV19 to TRBJ2-1, with D perhaps matching TRBD1 (6 bases). V shed 7 bases and J shed 0 bases, with 10 bases lying between them. Germline assignment: CDR1 LNHDA and CDR2 SQIVND (reference sequence). This CDR3 contains 14 residues. In nucleotides, the CDR3 is TGTGCCAGTAATAAAGGGGGCTCCTACAATGAGCAGTTCTTC. This translates into CASNKGGSYNEQFF.

This clonotype came up many times. The chain employs TRBV7-2 and TRBJ2-7; D perhaps matches TRBD2 (6 bases). V shed 3 bases and J shed 2 bases, with 20 bases lying between them. Germline-derived CDR1 and CDR2 are SGHTA and FQGNSA. This CDR3 contains 17 residues. CDR3 nucleotides: TGTGCCAGCAGCTTTGCCCCGCCGGGGGTGTACCCCTACGAGCAGTACTTC. Translating gives CASSFAPPGVYPYEQYF.

Many counts were recorded for this clonotype. V and J are TRBV12-3 or TRBV12-4 and TRBJ2-3; D is unclear. CDR3 length equals 15 residues. Trimming stripped 6 bases from V and 2 bases from J, with 15 bases between. CDR3 nucleotides: TGTGCCAGCAGCAATCGGCAGAGCCCCACAGATACGCAGTATTTT. This encodes CASSNRQSPTDTQYF.

This clonotype was counted at least ten times. The gene calls are TRBV7-3 and TRBJ2-1; D call uncertain. The CDR3 loop spans 15 amino acids. In germline, CDR1 is SGHTA, CDR2 FQGTGA. Between the trimmed V and J ends, which lost 5 bases and 0 bases, there was a span of 11 bases. For the CDR3, the DNA is TGTGCCAGCAGCCCCGTCGCGGCCTCCTACAATGAGCAGTTCTTC. Protein product: CASSPVAASYNEQFF.

This clonotype has just a few counts. The rearrangement joins TRBV5-5 to TRBJ1-2, with D possibly being TRBD1 (6 bases). Germline CDR1 reads SGHKS; CDR2 reads YYEKEE (reference sequence). This CDR3 has 11 amino acids. Trimming cost V 3 bases and J 8 bases, with 8 bases left between them. Here the CDR3 reads CASSSGVGYTF. The CDR3 region has the DNA TGTGCCAGCAGCTCAGGGGTAGGCTACACCTTC.

This clonotype turned up a few times. The V call is TRBV5-8, the J call TRBJ1-1; 7 bases fit TRBD1. V was pared by 6 bases and J by 4 bases, with 12 bases of the junction left unmatched. This CDR3 has 15 residues. CDR1 and CDR2 (germline): SGHTS, YDEGEE. The CDR3 DNA reads as TGTGCCAGCACTCAGGGGGGAACTTTGAGCACTGAAGCTTTCTTT. Translating it yields CASTQGGTLSTEAFF.

This clonotype was counted at least ten times. The J gene is TRBJ1-2, the V gene TRBV7-9, with TRBD1 matching 8 bases. Trimming at V came to 3 bases and at J to 5 bases, leaving 2 bases not matched to a gene. Germline CDR1 reads SEHNR; CDR2 reads FQNEAQ (reference sequence). The CDR3 is made up of 13 amino acids. This CDR3 reads CASSFGQGYGYTF. The CDR3, as DNA: TGTGCCAGCAGCTTTGGACAGGGTTATGGCTACACCTTC.

The chain links TRBV15 to TRBJ2-1; 11 bases are shared with TRBD2. Losses at the gene ends were 7 bases for V and 1 base for J; bases not matched to a gene: 6. Germline CDR1 and CDR2: LNHNV and YYDKDF (reference sequence). CDR3 size: 16 residues. For the CDR3, the DNA is TGTGCCACCACCCCCGGGACTAGCGGTTCCTACAATGAGCAGTTCTTC. It yields the protein CATTPGTSGSYNEQFF.

This clonotype was observed many times. This chain connects TRBV6-5 to TRBJ2-1; TRBD2 matches at 11 bases. Germline V gene sequence: CDR1 MNHEY, CDR2 SVGAGI. The CDR3 totals 18 residues. J gave up 7 bases and V 2 bases, and 13 bases lay outside the gene matches. The CDR3: CASSYDPPLAGGINEQFF. CDR3 DNA: TGTGCCAGCAGTTACGACCCCCCTCTAGCGGGAGGTATTAATGAGCAGTTCTTC.

This clonotype was detected ten times or more. This sequence joins TRBV6-5 and TRBJ2-2; D might be TRBD1 (6 bases). This CDR3 has 15 residues. CDR1 MNHEY and CDR2 SVGAGI come from the germline V gene. The V end was cut by 6 bases, the J end by 7 bases, with 18 bases between. CDR3: CASRLDRFLRGELFF. The CDR3 nucleotides read TGTGCCAGCAGGCTTGACAGGTTTCTACGCGGGGAGCTGTTTTTT.